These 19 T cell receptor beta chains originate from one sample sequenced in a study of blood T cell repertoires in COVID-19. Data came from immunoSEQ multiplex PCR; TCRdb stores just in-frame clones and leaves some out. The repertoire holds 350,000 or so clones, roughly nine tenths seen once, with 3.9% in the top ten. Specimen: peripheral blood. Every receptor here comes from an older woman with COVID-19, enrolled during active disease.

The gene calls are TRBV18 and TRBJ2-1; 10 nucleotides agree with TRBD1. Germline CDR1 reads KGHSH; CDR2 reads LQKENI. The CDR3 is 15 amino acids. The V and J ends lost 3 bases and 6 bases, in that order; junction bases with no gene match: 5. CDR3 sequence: CASSPLRDRGNEQFF. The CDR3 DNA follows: TGTGCCAGCTCACCTCTTCGGGACAGGGGCAATGAGCAGTTCTTC.

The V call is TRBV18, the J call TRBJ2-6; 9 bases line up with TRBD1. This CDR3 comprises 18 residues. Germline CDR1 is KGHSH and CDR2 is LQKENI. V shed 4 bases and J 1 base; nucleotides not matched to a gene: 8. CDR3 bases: TGTGCCAGCTCACTGGCGCGGGACAGGGCTTCTGGGGCCAACGTCCTGACTTTC. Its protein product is CASSLARDRASGANVLTF.

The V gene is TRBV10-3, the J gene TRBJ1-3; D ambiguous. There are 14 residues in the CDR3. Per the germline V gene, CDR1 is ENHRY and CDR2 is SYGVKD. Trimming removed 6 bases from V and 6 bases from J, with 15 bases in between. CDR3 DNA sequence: TGTGCCATCAGGGGTGGGGTAGGACTAAACACCATATATTTT. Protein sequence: CAIRGGVGLNTIYF.

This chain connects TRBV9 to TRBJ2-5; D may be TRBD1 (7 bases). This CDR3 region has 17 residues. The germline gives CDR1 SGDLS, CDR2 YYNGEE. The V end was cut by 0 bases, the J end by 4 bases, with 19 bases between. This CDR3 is CASSVAAGQGGRETQYF. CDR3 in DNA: TGTGCCAGCAGCGTAGCTGCCGGCCAGGGGGGAAGAGAGACCCAGTACTTC. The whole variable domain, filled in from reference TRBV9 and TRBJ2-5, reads DSGVTQTPKHLITATGQRVTLRCSPRSGDLSVYWYQQSLDQGLQFLIQYYNGEERAKGNILERFSAQQFPDLHSELNLSSLELGDSALYFCASSVAAGQGGRETQYFGPGTRLLVL.

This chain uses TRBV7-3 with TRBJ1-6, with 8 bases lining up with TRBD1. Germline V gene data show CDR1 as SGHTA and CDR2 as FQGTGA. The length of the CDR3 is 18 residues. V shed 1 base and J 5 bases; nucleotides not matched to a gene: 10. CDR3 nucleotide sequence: TGTGCCAGCAGCTTAAACCGCCAGGGGGCATTTAATAATTCACCCCTCCACTTT. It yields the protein CASSLNRQGAFNNSPLHF.

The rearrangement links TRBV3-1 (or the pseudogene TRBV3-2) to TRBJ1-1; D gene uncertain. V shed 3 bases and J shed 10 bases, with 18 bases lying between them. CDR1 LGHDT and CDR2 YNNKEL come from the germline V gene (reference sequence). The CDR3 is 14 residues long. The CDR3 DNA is TGTGCCAGCAGCCAGGGAGCGGCGGGTTTGACAGCTTTCTTT. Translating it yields CASSQGAAGLTAFF.

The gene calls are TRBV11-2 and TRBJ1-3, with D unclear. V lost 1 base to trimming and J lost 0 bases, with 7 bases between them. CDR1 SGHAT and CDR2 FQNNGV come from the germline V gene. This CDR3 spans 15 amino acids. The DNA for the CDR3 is TGTGCCAGCAGCTTAGGTGGCAGCTCTGGAAACACCATATATTTT. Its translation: CASSLGGSSGNTIYF.

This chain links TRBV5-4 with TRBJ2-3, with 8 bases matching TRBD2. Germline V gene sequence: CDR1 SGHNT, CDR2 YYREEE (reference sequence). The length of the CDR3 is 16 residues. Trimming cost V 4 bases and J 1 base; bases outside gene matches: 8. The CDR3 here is CASSRRGAGGTDTQYF. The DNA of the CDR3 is TGTGCCAGCAGCCGTCGGGGAGCGGGGGGCACAGATACGCAGTATTTT.

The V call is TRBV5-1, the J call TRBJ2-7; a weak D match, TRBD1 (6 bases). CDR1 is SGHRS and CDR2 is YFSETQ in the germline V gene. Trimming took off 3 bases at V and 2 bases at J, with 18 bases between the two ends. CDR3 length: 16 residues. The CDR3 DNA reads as TGCGCCAGCAGCTCCCTGAACCTTGGACAGACCTACGAGCAGTACTTC. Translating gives CASSSLNLGQTYEQYF. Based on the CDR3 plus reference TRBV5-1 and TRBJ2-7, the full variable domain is KAGVTQTPRYLIKTRGQQVTLSCSPISGHRSVSWYQQTPGQGLQFLFEYFSETQRNKGNFPGRFSGRQFSNSRSEMNVSTLELGDSALYLCASSSLNLGQTYEQYFGPGTRLTVT.

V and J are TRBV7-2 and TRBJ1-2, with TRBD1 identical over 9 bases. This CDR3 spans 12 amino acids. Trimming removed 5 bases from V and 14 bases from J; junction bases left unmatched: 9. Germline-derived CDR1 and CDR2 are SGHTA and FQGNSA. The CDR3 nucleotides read TGTGCCAGCAGCGCCGACAGGGGGAGGGGAACCTTC. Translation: CASSADRGRGTF.

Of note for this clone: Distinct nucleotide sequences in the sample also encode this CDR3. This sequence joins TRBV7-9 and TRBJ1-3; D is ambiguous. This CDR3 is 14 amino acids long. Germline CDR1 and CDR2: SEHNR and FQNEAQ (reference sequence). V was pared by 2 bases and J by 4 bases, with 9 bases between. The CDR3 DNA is TGTGCCAGCAGCTTAACTGGGCCAGGAAACACCATATATTTT. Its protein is CASSLTGPGNTIYF.

The CDR3 region is CAATSGVIGELFF. In nucleotides, the CDR3 is TGTGCCGCGACTAGCGGGGTAATAGGGGAGCTGTTTTTT. The rearrangement links TRBV19 to TRBJ2-2; 11 nucleotides agree with TRBD2. Germline V gives CDR1 LNHDA, CDR2 SQIVND (reference sequence). The CDR3 is 13 residues long. With V trimmed by 11 bases and J by 8 bases, 7 bases remained unmatched.

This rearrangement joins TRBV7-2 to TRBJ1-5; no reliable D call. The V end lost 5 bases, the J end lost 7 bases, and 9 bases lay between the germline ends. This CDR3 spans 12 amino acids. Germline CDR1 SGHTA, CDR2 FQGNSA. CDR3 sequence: CASSPAGQPQHF. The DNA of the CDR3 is TGTGCCAGCAGCCCTGCGGGGCAGCCCCAGCATTTT.

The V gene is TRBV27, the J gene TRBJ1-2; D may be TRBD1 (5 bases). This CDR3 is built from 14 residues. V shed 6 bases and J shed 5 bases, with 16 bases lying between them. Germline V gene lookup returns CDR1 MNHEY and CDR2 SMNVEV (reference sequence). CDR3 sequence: CASSPRQSVYGYTF. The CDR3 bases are TGTGCCAGCAGCCCCCGACAGTCGGTTTATGGCTACACCTTC.

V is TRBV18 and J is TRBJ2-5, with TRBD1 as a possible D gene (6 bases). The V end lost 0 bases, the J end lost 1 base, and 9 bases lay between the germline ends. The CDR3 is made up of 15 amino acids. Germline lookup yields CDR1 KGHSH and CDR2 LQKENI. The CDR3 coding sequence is TGTGCCAGCTCACCACCGAACAGGGCCCAAGAGACCCAGTACTTC. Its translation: CASSPPNRAQETQYF. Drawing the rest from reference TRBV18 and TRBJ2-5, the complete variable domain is NAGVMQNPRHLVRRRGQEARLRCSPMKGHSHVYWYRQLPEEGLKFMVYLQKENIIDESGMPKERFSAEFPKEGPSILRIQQVVRGDSAAYFCASSPPNRAQETQYFGPGTRLLVL.

CDR3 bases: TGTGCCAGTAGTTCGATTAGACAGGGGGCTACAACTGAAGCTTTCTTT. It yields the protein CASSSIRQGATTEAFF. The genes are TRBV19 and TRBJ1-1; 10 positions match TRBD1. The V and J ends lost 5 bases and 5 bases, in that order; junction bases with no gene match: 11. The CDR3 consists of 16 residues. Germline V gene lookup returns CDR1 LNHDA and CDR2 SQIVND (reference sequence). The variable domain in full, with the rest retrieved from reference TRBV19 and TRBJ1-1, is DGGITQSPKYLFRKEGQNVTLSCEQNLNHDAMYWYRQDPGQGLRLIYYSQIVNDFQKGDIAEGYSVSREKKESFPLTVTSAQKNPTAFYLCASSSIRQGATTEAFFGQGTRLTVV.

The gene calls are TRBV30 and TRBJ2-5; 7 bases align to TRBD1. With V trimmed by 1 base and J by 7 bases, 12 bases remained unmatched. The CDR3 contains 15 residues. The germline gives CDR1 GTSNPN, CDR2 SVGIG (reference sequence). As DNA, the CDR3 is TGTGCCTGGAGTGCAGACGCAGACAGGGTGGGGACCCAGTACTTC. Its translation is CAWSADADRVGTQYF.

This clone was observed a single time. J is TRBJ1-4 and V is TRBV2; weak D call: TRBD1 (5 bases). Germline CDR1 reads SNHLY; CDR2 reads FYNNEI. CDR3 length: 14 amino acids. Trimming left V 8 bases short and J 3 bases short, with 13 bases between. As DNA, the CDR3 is TGTGCCAGCCGCGTGGGGGGTTCTAATGAAAAACTGTTTTTT. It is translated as CASRVGGSNEKLFF.

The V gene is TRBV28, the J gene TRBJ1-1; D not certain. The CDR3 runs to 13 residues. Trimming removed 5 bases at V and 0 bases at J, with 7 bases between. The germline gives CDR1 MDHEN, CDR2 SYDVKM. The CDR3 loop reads CASSVRVNTEAFF. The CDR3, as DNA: TGTGCCAGCAGTGTCCGGGTGAACACTGAAGCTTTCTTT.